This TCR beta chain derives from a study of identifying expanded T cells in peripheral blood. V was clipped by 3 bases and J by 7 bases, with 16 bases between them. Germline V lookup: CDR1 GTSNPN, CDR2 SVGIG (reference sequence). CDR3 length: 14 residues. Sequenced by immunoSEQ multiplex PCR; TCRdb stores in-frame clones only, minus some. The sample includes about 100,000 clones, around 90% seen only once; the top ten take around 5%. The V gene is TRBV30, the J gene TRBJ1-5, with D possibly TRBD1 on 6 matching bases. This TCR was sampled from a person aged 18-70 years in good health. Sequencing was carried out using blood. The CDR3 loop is CAWSLGGTHQPQHF. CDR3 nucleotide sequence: TGTGCCTGGAGCCTAGGCGGGACACACCAGCCCCAGCATTTT.